This passage covers 27 T cell receptor beta chains from one sample sequenced in a study of cytomegalovirus exposure and HLA in healthy donors. The PCR employed 60 Vbeta primers together with 13 Jbeta primers. Clones were read by immunoSEQ multiplex PCR, and TCRdb kept only the in-frame ones, dropping some. Among over 150,000 clones, approximately 88% were seen once, and the ten largest hold about 0.85%. The material sequenced was PBMCs. These receptors were taken from a woman aged 30 to 39 in good health and CMV-seronegative.

The chain combines TRBV13 with TRBJ1-1, with D unclear. Trimming removed 6 bases from V and 4 bases from J, with 9 bases in between. The CDR3 consists of 12 residues. Germline loops: CDR1 PRHDT, CDR2 FYEKMQ (reference sequence). CDR3: CASRFRGTEAFF. In DNA form, the CDR3 reads TGTGCCAGCAGGTTTCGGGGCACTGAAGCTTTCTTT.

The V and J genes are TRBV10-2 and TRBJ2-7; 11 bases are a match to TRBD2. This CDR3 comprises 15 residues. V trimming: 6 bases; J trimming: 2 bases; junction bases outside the gene matches: 6. From germline, CDR1 is WSHSY and CDR2 SAAADI. The CDR3 reads CASSQTSGITYEQYF. The CDR3 DNA reads as TGCGCCAGCAGCCAGACTAGCGGGATAACCTACGAGCAGTACTTC.

The chain is built from TRBV6-5 and TRBJ1-3, with D uncertain. CDR3 length equals 16 residues. Germline V gene data show CDR1 as MNHEY and CDR2 as SVGAGI. With 0 bases removed from V and 0 bases from J, the gap between germline ends came to 9 bases. The CDR3 coding sequence is TGTGCCAGCAGTTACTCCTCCCAACTCTCTGGAAACACCATATATTTT. It yields the protein CASSYSSQLSGNTIYF.

J is TRBJ2-2 and V is TRBV5-1; D is uncertain. V was shortened by 4 bases and J by 7 bases, with 14 bases between the two germline ends. Germline V lookup: CDR1 SGHRS, CDR2 YFSETQ. This CDR3 spans 14 amino acids. The CDR3 loop reads CASSPQDSRGELFF. CDR3 in DNA: TGCGCCAGCAGCCCCCAAGATTCGCGCGGGGAGCTGTTTTTT.

This chain connects TRBV5-4 to TRBJ2-5, with D tentatively TRBD2 (6 bases). With the DNA end fitting TRBJ2-7 better, the J assignment may be wrong. This CDR3 has 14 amino acids. Germline V gene lookup returns CDR1 SGHNT and CDR2 YYREEE (reference sequence). CDR3 in amino acids: CASSLVAGPYEQYF. In nucleotides, the CDR3 is TGTGCCAGCAGCTTGGTGGCGGGACCCTACGAGCAGTACTTC.

J is TRBJ2-7 and V is TRBV14, with 9 nucleotides matching TRBD2. Germline V gene lookup returns CDR1 SGHDN and CDR2 FVKESK. V trimming: 4 bases; J trimming: 4 bases; junction bases outside the gene matches: 8. CDR3 length: 15 residues. CDR3 loop: CASSLSGGFGYEQYF. The CDR3 DNA follows: TGTGCCAGCAGCCTTAGCGGGGGTTTCGGGTACGAGCAGTACTTC.

With regard to this clone: Other DNA sequences in this specimen translate into the identical CDR3. This chain joins TRBV7-2 and TRBJ1-2; tentative D call: TRBD1 (6 bases). Germline V gene data show CDR1 as SGHTA and CDR2 as FQGNSA. With 5 bases removed from V and 4 bases from J, the gap between germline ends came to 11 bases. This CDR3 comprises 13 residues. As DNA, the CDR3 is TGTGCCAGCAGCCCAGGACAGATCTATGGCTACACCTTC. Translated: CASSPGQIYGYTF.

The genes are TRBV28 and TRBJ1-2; 7 bases map to TRBD1. V shed 5 bases and J 4 bases; nucleotides not matched to a gene: 7. The length of the CDR3 is 14 residues. Germline assignment: CDR1 MDHEN and CDR2 SYDVKM. DNA of the CDR3: TGTGCCAGCAGTCTCCACGACAGGGCCTATGGCTACACCTTC. This gives the protein CASSLHDRAYGYTF.

The chain uses TRBV19 and TRBJ2-2; D gene unclear. CDR1 and CDR2 (germline): LNHDA, SQIVND (reference sequence). V was pared by 4 bases and J by 5 bases, with 11 bases between. The CDR3 runs to 14 residues. The DNA for the CDR3 is TGTGCCAGTAGTACCCCCCCCGTTACCGGGGAGCTGTTTTTT. This encodes CASSTPPVTGELFF. The full variable domain, in which reference TRBV19 and TRBJ2-2 provide the parts outside the CDR3, is DGGITQSPKYLFRKEGQNVTLSCEQNLNHDAMYWYRQDPGQGLRLIYYSQIVNDFQKGDIAEGYSVSREKKESFPLTVTSAQKNPTAFYLCASSTPPVTGELFFGEGSRLTVL.

This clone was seen only a few times. The V call is TRBV18, the J call TRBJ2-5, with 8 bases fitting TRBD2. The J call is doubtful: the DNA matches TRBJ2-7 better. From germline, CDR1 is KGHSH and CDR2 LQKENI. The CDR3 is made up of 14 amino acids. CDR3 bases: TGTGCCAGCTCACCAAGCGGGGGAGTGTACGAGCAGTACTTC. This codes for CASSPSGGVYEQYF.

J is TRBJ1-5 and V is TRBV18; 7 bases match TRBD1. Germline CDR1 is KGHSH and CDR2 is LQKENI. Germline trimming cut 2 bases from V and 5 bases from J; bases unmatched to any gene: 6. The CDR3 length is 15 residues. The CDR3 protein is CASSPEQGSDQPQHF. The CDR3 DNA reads as TGTGCCAGCTCACCAGAACAGGGGTCTGATCAGCCCCAGCATTTT.

The V gene is TRBV28, the J gene TRBJ2-7; TRBD1 is a possible D gene (5 bases). V lost 5 bases and J 3 bases, leaving 17 bases between the germline ends. The V gene's germline CDR1 is MDHEN and CDR2 SYDVKM. The CDR3 is 15 amino acids. As DNA, the CDR3 is TGTGCCAGCAGTCCCCGTGGGGCGGTGATCTACGAGCAGTACTTC. Protein: CASSPRGAVIYEQYF.

The CDR3 DNA reads as TGTGCTATATTTAGGGACAGTCCCTCCTACGAGCAGTACTTC. Translated: CAIFRDSPSYEQYF. The chain combines TRBV7-2 with TRBJ2-7; 7 bases are shared with TRBD1. Germline V gives CDR1 SGHTA, CDR2 FQGNSA. This CDR3 spans 14 amino acids. Full variable domain (rest looked up from reference TRBV7-2 and TRBJ2-7): GAGVSQSPSNKVTEKGKDVELRCDPISGHTALYWYRQSLGQGLEFLIYFQGNSAPDKSGLPSDRFSAERTGGSVSTLTIQRTQQEDSAVYLCAIFRDSPSYEQYFGPGTRLTVT.

This rearrangement joins TRBV10-2 to TRBJ2-7; D might be TRBD2 (5 bases). The V and J ends lost 9 bases and 1 base respectively, with 13 bases between them. Looked up from germline, CDR1 is WSHSY and CDR2 is SAAADI. This CDR3 region has 13 residues. The CDR3 protein is CASAGGESYEQYF. In DNA, the CDR3 is TGCGCCAGTGCTGGAGGCGAATCCTACGAGCAGTACTTC.

A remark on this clone: In this CDR3 the conserved last residue, phenylalanine or tryptophan, is missing, so a read error is likely. The genes are TRBV6-5 and TRBJ1-5; 10 bases map to TRBD1. CDR3 length: 15 amino acids. Germline loops: CDR1 MNHEY, CDR2 SVGAGI. J gave up 2 bases and V 8 bases, and 6 bases lay outside the gene matches. This CDR3 is CASRDRGKGNQPQHL. DNA of the CDR3: TGTGCCAGCCGGGACAGGGGAAAGGGCAATCAGCCCCAGCATCTT.

The chain couples TRBV27 to TRBJ2-7; D is perhaps TRBD1 (6 bases). CDR1 and CDR2 (germline): MNHEY, SMNVEV (reference sequence). V lost 5 bases, J lost 0 bases, and 11 bases lay in between. The CDR3 runs 14 residues. The CDR3 loop reads CASSLDSFSYEQYF. CDR3 nucleotides: TGTGCCAGCAGTCTGGACAGTTTCTCCTACGAGCAGTACTTC.

The gene calls are TRBV6-1 and TRBJ2-7, with D possibly matching TRBD2 (5 bases). The CDR3 contains 14 residues. V was pared by 8 bases and J by 5 bases, with 19 bases between. CDR1 is MNHNS and CDR2 is SASEGT in the germline V gene. CDR3 in amino acids: CASSPRRGTNEQYF. In nucleotides, the CDR3 is TGTGCCAGCTCCCCCCGACGGGGAACCAACGAGCAGTACTTC.

The genes are TRBV18 and TRBJ2-1, with 7 bases matching TRBD2. The CDR3 is made up of 19 amino acids. V trimming: 5 bases; J trimming: 6 bases; junction bases outside the gene matches: 22. Germline V gene sequence: CDR1 KGHSH, CDR2 LQKENI. The CDR3 protein is CASSTLTLAEGPSLNEQFF. The CDR3 nucleotides are TGTGCCAGCTCAACCTTGACTCTAGCGGAGGGGCCCAGCCTCAATGAGCAGTTCTTC.

The chain has TRBV4-1 and TRBJ2-7; 7 bases are a match to TRBD1. Looked up from germline, CDR1 is MGHRA and CDR2 is YSYEKL. V was clipped by 0 bases and J by 0 bases; unmatched bases: 8. The CDR3 length is 17 residues. Here the CDR3 reads CASSQEGNRGYSYEQYF. DNA for the CDR3: TGCGCCAGCAGCCAAGAAGGCAACAGGGGATACTCCTACGAGCAGTACTTC.

V gene TRBV10-2 combines with J gene TRBJ1-1; 7 nucleotides match TRBD1. This CDR3 has 14 residues. CDR1 WSHSY and CDR2 SAAADI come from the germline V gene. V dropped 5 bases and J dropped 3; count of bases not matched to a gene: 6. The DNA of the CDR3 is TGCGCCAGCAGTCGAGGGGGCGCGGACACTGAAGCTTTCTTT. Amino acid sequence: CASSRGGADTEAFF.

This clone was detected once. CDR3 region: CASSEGLAGGKNIQYF. The CDR3 DNA follows: TGCGCCAGCAGTGAGGGGCTAGCGGGAGGGAAAAACATTCAGTACTTC. The chain joins TRBV10-1 to TRBJ2-4; 12 bases are a match to TRBD2. Germline-derived CDR1 and CDR2 are WNHNN and SYGVQD (reference sequence). The CDR3 is 16 amino acids. V was pared by 2 bases and J by 4 bases, with 3 bases of the junction left unmatched.

The chain joins TRBV5-1 to TRBJ2-3, with TRBD1 identical over 8 bases. The CDR3 sequence is 16 residues long. V was pared by 3 bases and J by 3 bases, with 9 bases of the junction left unmatched. Germline V gives CDR1 SGHRS, CDR2 YFSETQ. This CDR3 is CASSWTGFLETDTQYF. CDR3 sequence (DNA): TGCGCCAGCAGCTGGACAGGGTTCCTGGAGACAGATACGCAGTATTTT.

The rearrangement joins TRBV11-2 to TRBJ2-7; 10 bases map to TRBD2. CDR3 length equals 18 residues. After removal of 5 bases from V and 3 bases from J, the junction contained 16 bases not matched to a gene. Germline CDR1 reads SGHAT; CDR2 reads FQNNGV. CDR3 region: CASSLTSGKVHLHYEQYF. CDR3 DNA sequence: TGTGCCAGCAGCCTTACTAGCGGGAAGGTTCACTTACACTACGAGCAGTACTTC.

As DNA, the CDR3 is TGTGCCAGCAGTGAATGGGGAGTTATGAACCAGCCCCAGCATTTT. Amino acids: CASSEWGVMNQPQHF. V gene TRBV6-1 combines with J gene TRBJ1-5; D remains ambiguous. Germline V lookup: CDR1 MNHNS, CDR2 SASEGT. The V gene lost 2 bases and the J gene lost 7 bases, with 15 bases spanning the gap. There are 15 residues in the CDR3.

The chain joins TRBV9 to TRBJ1-6, with TRBD1 matching over 9 bases. Germline CDR1 reads SGDLS; CDR2 reads YYNGEE. The CDR3 is 15 residues long. After removal of 0 bases from V and 5 bases from J, the junction contained 0 bases not matched to a gene. The CDR3 region is CASSVGTGDNSPLHF. CDR3 DNA: TGTGCCAGCAGCGTAGGGACAGGGGATAATTCACCCCTCCACTTT.

This rearrangement joins TRBV7-9 to TRBJ1-5; TRBD1 matches at 9 bases. Germline CDR1 reads SEHNR; CDR2 reads FQNEAQ (reference sequence). V gave up 5 bases and J gave up 10 bases; unmatched junction bases: 6. The CDR3 spans 13 residues. CDR3 DNA: TGTGCCAGCAGCGCACAGGGGGCGGGACCCCAGCATTTT. Its protein is CASSAQGAGPQHF.

CDR3: CASCRWAEETQYF. The CDR3 DNA reads as TGTGCCAGCTGCCGGTGGGCTGAAGAGACCCAGTACTTC. J is TRBJ2-5 and V is TRBV5-4; D gene unclear. Germline V gene sequence: CDR1 SGHNT, CDR2 YYREEE (reference sequence). The CDR3 spans 13 residues. The V end lost 7 bases, the J end lost 3 bases, and 13 bases lay between the germline ends.